This TCR beta chain was captured by sequencing in a study of identical twins. There are a few counts of this clonotype. Its antigen is undetermined. V was clipped by 4 bases and J by 1 base; unmatched bases: 5. The CDR3 consists of 14 residues. CDR1 and CDR2 from the germline V gene are DFQATT and SNEGSKA (reference sequence). TCRdb passed the 5' RACE reads through MiXCR, listing each CDR3 protein once. The profile shows around 1.7 million distinct CDR3 sequences, about 31% of them singletons. General study results and limits: The authors noted that invariant MAIT and iNKT cells could partly confound zero-insertion analyses. Compared with unrelated sharing, twin-shared out-of-frame alpha sequences had more low-probability sequences.

Sequencing input: cord blood. The receptor's source is a newborn girl in good health. The gene calls are TRBV20-1 and TRBJ1-1, with 8 bases fitting TRBD1. Here the CDR3 reads CSATQGARNTEAFF. The CDR3 coding sequence is TGCAGTGCTACCCAGGGGGCGAGGAACACTGAAGCTTTCTTT.